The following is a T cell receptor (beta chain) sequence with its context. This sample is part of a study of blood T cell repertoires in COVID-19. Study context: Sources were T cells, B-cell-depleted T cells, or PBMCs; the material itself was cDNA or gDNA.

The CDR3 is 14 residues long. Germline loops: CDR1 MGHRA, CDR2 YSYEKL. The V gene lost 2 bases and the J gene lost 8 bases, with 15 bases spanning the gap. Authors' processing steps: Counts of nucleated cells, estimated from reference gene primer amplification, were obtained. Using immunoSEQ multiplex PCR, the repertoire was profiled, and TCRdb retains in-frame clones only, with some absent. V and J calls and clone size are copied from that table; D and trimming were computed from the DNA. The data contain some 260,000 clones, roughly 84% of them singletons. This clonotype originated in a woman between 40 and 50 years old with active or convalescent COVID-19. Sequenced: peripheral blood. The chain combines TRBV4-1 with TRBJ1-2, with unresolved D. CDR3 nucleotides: TGCGCCAGCAGCCAACCCAACGGGGAGCGAGGCTACACCTTC. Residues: CASSQPNGERGYTF.